Detailed here is one TCR beta chain. This table comes from immunoSEQ multiplex PCR, and its TCRdb copy is limited to in-frame clones, with some not included. The profile covers about 47,000 clones, with approximately 83% appearing a single time and 30% to 35% taken by the ten largest. The germline CDR1 and CDR2 sequences are MNHNS and SASEGT. This CDR3 has 13 residues. V shed 0 bases and J shed 7 bases, with 10 bases lying between them. This specimen comes from a study of OX40 agonist ivuxolimab in advanced cancers. This sequence originates from an adult with an advanced solid tumor such as melanoma, head and neck, liver or kidney cancer. This sample comprised CD4+ or CD8+ T cells sorted from blood, obtained in a trial of the OX40 agonist ivuxolimab. The J gene is TRBJ2-7, the V gene TRBV6-1, with TRBD1 as a possible D gene (6 bases). CDR3 nucleotide sequence: TGTGCCAGCAGTGAAGCAGGGGGTTGGGAGCAGTACTTC. Translation gives CASSEAGGWEQYF.